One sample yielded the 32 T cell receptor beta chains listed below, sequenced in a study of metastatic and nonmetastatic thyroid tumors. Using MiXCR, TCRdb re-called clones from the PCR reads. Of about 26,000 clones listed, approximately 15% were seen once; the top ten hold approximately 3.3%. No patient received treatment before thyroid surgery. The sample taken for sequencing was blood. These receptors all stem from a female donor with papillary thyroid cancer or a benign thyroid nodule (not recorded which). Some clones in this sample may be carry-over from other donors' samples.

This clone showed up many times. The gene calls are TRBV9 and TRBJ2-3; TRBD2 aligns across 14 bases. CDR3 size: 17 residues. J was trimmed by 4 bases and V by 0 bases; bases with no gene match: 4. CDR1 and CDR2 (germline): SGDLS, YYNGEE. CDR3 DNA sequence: TGTGCCAGCAGCGTAGAGGGACTAGCGGGAGTAGCAGATACGCAGTATTTT. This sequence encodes CASSVEGLAGVADTQYF.

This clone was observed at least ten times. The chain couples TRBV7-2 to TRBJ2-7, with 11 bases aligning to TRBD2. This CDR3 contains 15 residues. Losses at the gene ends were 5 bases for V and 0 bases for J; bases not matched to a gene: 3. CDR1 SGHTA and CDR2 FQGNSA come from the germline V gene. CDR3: CASSHTSGSSYEQYF. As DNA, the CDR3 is TGTGCCAGCAGCCACACTAGCGGGAGCTCCTACGAGCAGTACTTC.

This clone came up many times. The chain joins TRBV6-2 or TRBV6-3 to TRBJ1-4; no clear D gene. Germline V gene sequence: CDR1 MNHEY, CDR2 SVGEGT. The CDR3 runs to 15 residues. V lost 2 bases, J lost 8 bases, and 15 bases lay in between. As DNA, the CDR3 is TGTGCCAGCAGTTACCGGTTTGGCGAGGGCGAAAAACTGTTTTTT. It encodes CASSYRFGEGEKLFF.

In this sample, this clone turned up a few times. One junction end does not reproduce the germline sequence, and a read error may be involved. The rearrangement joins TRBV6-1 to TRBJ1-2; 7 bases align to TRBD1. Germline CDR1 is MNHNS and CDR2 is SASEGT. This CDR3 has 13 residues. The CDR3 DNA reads TGTGTCAGCAGTGTAATAGGGGGCGATTGCTACACCTTC. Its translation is CVSSVIGGDCYTF.

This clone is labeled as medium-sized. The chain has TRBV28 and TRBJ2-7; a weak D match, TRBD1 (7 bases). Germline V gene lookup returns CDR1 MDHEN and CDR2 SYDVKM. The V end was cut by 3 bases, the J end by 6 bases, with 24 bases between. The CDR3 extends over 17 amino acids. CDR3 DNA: TGTGCCAGCAGTTTTTACAATTTTATTCGGCGGGACAGCGAGCAGTACTTC. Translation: CASSFYNFIRRDSEQYF.

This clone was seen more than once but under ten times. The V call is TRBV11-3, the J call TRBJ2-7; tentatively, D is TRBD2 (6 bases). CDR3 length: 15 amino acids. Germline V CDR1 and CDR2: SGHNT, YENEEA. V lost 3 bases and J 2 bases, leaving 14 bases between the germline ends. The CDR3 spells CASSFRAGLPYEQYF. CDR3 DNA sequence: TGTGCCAGCAGCTTTCGAGCGGGTCTCCCCTACGAGCAGTACTTC.

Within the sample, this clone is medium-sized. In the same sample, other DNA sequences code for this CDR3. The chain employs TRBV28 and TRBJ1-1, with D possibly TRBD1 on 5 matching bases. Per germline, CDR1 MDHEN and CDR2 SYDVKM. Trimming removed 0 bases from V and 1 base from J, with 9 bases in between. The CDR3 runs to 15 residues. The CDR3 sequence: CASSLWGRANTEAFF. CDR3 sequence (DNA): TGTGCCAGCAGTTTATGGGGCAGGGCGAACACTGAAGCTTTCTTT. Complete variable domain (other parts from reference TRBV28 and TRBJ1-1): DVKVTQSSRYLVKRTGEKVFLECVQDMDHENMFWYRQDPGLGLRLIYFSYDVKMKEKGDIPEGYSVSREKKERFSLILESASTNQTSMYLCASSLWGRANTEAFFGQGTRLTVV.

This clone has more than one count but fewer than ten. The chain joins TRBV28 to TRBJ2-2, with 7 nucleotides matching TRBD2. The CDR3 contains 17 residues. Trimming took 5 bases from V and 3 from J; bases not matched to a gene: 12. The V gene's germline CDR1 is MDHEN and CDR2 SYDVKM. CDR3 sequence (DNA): TGTGCCAGCAGTCCGCCCAGCGGGATTTCCTACACCGGGGAGCTGTTTTTT. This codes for CASSPPSGISYTGELFF.

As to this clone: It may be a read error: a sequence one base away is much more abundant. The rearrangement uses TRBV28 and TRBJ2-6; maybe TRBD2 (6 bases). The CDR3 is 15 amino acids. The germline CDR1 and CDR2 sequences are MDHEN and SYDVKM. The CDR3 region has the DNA TGTGCCAGCAGTTCAGGAGGGTCTGGGGCCAACTTCCTGACTTTC. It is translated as CASSSGGSGANFLTF.

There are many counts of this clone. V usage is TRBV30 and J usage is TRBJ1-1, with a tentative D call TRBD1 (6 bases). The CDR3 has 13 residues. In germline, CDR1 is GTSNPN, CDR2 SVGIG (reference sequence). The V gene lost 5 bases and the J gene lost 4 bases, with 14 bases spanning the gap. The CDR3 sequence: CAWDRDTITEAFF. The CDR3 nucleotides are TGTGCCTGGGACCGGGACACCATCACTGAAGCTTTCTTT.

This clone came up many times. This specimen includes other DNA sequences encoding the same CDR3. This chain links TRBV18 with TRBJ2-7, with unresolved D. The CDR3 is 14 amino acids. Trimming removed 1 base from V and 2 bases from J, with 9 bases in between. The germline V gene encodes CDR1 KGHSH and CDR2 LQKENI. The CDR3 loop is CASSPQGSTYEQYF. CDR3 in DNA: TGTGCCAGCTCACCACAGGGTTCTACCTACGAGCAGTACTTC.

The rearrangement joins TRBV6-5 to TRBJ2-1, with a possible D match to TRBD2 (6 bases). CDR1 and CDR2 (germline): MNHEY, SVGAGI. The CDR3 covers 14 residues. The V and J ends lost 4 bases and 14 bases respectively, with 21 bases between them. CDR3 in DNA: TGTGCCAGCAGTTCTAGCCTGGGACTCGGGGAGAAGTTCTTC. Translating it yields CASSSSLGLGEKFF.

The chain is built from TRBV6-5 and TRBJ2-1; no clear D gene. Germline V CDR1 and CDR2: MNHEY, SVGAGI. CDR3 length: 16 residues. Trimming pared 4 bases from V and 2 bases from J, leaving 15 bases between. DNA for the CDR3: TGTGCCAGCAGTTCCGCCGCTGGTACTCCCTACAATGAGCAGTTCTTC. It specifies CASSSAAGTPYNEQFF.

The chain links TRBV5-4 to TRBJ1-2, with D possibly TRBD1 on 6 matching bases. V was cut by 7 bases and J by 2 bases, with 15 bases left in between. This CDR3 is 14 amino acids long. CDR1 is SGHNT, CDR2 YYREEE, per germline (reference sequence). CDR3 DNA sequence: TGTGCCAGCGGAGTTACAGGGTACAACTATGGCTACACCTTC. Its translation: CASGVTGYNYGYTF.

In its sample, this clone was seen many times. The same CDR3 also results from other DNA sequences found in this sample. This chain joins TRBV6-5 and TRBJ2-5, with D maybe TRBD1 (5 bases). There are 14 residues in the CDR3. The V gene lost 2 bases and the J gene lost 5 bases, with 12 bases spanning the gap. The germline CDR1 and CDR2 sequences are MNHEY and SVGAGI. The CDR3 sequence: CASSYRQGQETQYF. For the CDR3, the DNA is TGTGCCAGCAGTTACCGGCAGGGTCAGGAGACCCAGTACTTC.

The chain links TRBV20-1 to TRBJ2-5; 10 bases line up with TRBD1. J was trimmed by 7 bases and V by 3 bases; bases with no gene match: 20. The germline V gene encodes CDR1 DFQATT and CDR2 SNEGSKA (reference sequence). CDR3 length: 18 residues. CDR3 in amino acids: CSASPGQGTVLFRTTQYF. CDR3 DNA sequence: TGCAGTGCTAGCCCGGGACAGGGGACGGTCCTATTTCGAACGACCCAGTACTTC.

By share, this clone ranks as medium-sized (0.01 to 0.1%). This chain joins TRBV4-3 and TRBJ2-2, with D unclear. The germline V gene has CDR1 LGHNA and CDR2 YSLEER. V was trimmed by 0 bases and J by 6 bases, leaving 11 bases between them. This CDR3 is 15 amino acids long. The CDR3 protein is CASSQDWGRAGELFF. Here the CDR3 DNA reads TGCGCCAGCAGCCAAGATTGGGGAAGGGCCGGGGAGCTGTTTTTT.

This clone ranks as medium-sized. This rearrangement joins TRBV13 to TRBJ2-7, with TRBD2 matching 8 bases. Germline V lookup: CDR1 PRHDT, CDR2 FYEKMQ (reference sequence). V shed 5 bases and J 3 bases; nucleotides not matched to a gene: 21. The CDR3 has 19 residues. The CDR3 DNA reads TGTGCCAGCAGCCGAGGACTGGGGTTTAGCGGGAAGGTCATCTACGAGCAGTACTTC. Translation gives CASSRGLGFSGKVIYEQYF.

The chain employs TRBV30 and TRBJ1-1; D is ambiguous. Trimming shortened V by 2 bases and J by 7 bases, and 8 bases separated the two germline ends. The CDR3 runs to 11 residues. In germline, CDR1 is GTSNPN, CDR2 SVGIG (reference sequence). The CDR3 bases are TGTGCCTGGAGTTGGCATCTTGAAGCTTTCTTT. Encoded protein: CAWSWHLEAFF.

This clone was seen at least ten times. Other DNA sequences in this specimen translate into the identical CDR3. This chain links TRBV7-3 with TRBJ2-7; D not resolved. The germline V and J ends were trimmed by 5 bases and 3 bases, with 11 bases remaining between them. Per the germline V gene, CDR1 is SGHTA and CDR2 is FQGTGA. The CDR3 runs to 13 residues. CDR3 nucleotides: TGTGCCAGCAGCCTATGGGCAAACTACGAGCAGTACTTC. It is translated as CASSLWANYEQYF.

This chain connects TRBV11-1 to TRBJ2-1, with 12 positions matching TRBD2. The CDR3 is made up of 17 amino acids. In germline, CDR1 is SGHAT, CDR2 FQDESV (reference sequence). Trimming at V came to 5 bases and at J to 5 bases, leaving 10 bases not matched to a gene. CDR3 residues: CASSPRLAGVRHNEQFF. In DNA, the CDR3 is TGTGCCAGCAGCCCAAGACTAGCGGGAGTACGGCACAATGAGCAGTTCTTC.

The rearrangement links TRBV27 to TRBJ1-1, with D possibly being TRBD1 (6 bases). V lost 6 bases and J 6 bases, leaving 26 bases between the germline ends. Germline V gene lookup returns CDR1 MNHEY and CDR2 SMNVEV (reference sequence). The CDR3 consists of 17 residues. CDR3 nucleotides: TGTGCCAGCAGCCGCCCACAGGGTAGCGGGGGGATGGCTGAAGCTTTCTTT. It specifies CASSRPQGSGGMAEAFF.

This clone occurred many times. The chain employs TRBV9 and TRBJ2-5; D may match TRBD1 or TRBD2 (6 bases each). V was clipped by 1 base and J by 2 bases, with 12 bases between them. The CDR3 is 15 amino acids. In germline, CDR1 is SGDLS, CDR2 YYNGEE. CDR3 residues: CASSVSGAGQETQYF. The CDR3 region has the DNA TGTGCCAGCAGCGTATCAGGGGCGGGGCAAGAGACCCAGTACTTC.

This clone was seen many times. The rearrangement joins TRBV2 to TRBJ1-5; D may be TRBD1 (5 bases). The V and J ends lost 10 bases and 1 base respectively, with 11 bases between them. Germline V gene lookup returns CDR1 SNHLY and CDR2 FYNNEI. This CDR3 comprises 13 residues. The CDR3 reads CATQVGSNQPQHF. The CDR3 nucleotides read TGTGCCACACAGGTTGGCAGCAATCAGCCCCAGCATTTT. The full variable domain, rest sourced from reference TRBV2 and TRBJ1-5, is EPEVTQTPSHQVTQMGQEVILRCVPISNHLYFYWYRQILGQKVEFLVSFYNNEISEKSEIFDDQFSVERPDGSNFTLKIRSTKLEDSAMYFCATQVGSNQPQHFGDGTRLSIL.

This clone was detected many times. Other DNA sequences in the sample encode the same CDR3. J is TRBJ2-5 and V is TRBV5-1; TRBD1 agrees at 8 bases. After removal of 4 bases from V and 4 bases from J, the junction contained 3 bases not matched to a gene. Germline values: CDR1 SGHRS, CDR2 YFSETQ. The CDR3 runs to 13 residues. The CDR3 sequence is CASSPGQVETQYF. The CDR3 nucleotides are TGCGCCAGCAGCCCGGGACAGGTAGAGACCCAGTACTTC.

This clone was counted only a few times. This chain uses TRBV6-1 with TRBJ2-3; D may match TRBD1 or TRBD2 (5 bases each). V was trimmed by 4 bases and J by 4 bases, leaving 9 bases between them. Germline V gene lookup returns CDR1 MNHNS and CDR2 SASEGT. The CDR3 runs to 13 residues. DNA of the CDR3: TGTGCCAGCAGTGGAGGGGAATCAGATACGCAGTATTTT. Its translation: CASSGGESDTQYF.

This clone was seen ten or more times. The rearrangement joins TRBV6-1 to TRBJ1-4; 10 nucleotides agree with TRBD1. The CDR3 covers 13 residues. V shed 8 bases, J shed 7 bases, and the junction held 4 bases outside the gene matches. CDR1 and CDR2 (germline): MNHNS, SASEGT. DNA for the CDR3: TGTGCCAGCCGGACAGGGGGAAGTGAAAAACTGTTTTTT. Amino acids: CASRTGGSEKLFF.

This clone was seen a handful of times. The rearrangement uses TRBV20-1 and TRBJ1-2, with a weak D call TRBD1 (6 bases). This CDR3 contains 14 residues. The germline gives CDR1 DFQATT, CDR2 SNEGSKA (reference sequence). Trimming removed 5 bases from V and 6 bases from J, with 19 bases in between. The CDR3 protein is CSAYGQRVGDGYTF. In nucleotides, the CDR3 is TGCAGTGCTTATGGACAGCGAGTGGGGGATGGCTACACCTTC.

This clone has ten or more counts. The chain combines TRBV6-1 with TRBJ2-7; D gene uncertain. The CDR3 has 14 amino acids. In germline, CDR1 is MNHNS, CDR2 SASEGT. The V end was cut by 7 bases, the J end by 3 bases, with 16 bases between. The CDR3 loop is CASISGRTNYEQYF. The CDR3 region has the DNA TGTGCCAGCATTTCTGGCAGGACCAACTACGAGCAGTACTTC.

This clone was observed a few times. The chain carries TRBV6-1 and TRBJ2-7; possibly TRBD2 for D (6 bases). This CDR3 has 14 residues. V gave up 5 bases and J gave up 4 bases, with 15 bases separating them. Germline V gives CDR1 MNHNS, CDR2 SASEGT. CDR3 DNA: TGTGCCAGCAGTCCATACACGGAGGGATACGAGCAGTACTTC. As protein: CASSPYTEGYEQYF.

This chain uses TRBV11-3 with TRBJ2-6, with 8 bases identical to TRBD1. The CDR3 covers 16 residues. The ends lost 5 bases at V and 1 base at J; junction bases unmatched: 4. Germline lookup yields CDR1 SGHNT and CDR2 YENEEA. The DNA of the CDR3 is TGTGCCAGCAGCCCTCGGGACAGGTCTGGGGCCAACGTCCTGACTTTC. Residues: CASSPRDRSGANVLTF.

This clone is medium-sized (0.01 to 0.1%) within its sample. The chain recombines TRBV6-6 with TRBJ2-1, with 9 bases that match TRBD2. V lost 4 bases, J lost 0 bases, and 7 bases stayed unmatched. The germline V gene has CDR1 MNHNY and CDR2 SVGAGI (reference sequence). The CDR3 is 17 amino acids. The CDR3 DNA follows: TGTGCCAGCAGTTTTCGCGTTAGCGGGGGCTCCTACAATGAGCAGTTCTTC. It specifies CASSFRVSGGSYNEQFF.